This T cell receptor beta chain comes out of a study of CD8+ T cells in alopecia areata. Findings and caveats of the study: Many expanded lesional clones remained in scalp and blood on tofacitinib. Alopecia totalis/universalis scalp especially showed more expanded CD8+ clones than normal scalp. Possibly because of HLA-related factors, TCR sharing was less clear across patients than in mice.

Documented treatment: oral pan-JAK inhibitor, 5-10 mg twice daily. Patients with alopecia areata provided lesional scalp punch biopsies as well as peripheral blood. With regard to this clone: Antigen unknown.

RNA was isolated and reverse transcribed to cDNA, the sequencing template. Sequenced by immunoSEQ multiplex PCR; TCRdb stores in-frame clones only, minus some. The top ten clones hold more than 9.5% of a sample with roughly 100,000 clones, just over 85% of them seen once. Sequencing used CD8+ T cells sorted from blood, obtained at roughly week 30, from a patient treated with tofacitinib. This clonotype originated in a human donor with alopecia areata.

The CDR3 protein is CASSSTLSGANVLTF. CDR3 nucleotides: TGTGCCAGCAGCTCCACGCTCTCTGGGGCCAACGTCCTGACTTTC. The chain links TRBV11-2 to TRBJ2-6; D not certain. The CDR3 contains 15 residues. Trimming removed 4 bases at V and 0 bases at J, with 7 bases between. Germline V gives CDR1 SGHAT, CDR2 FQNNGV.